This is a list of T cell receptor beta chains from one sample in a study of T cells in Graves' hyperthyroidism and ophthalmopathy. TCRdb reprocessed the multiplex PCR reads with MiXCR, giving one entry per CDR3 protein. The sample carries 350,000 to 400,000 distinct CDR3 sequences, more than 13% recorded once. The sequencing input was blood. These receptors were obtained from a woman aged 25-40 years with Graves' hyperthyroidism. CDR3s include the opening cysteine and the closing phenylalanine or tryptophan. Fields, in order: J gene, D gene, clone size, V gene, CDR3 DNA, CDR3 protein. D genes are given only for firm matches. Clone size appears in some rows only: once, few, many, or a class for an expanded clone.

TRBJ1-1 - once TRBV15 TGTGCCACCAGCAGAGAGGACAGCCTGAACACTGAAGCTTTCTTT CATSREDSLNTEAFF
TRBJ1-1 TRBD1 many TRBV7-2 TGTGCCAGCAGCCCCCGGGACAGGGGGTTCATGAACACTGAAGCTTTCTTT CASSPRDRGFMNTEAFF
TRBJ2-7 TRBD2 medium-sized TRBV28 TGTGCCTCCGCGTGGGTCGCGGGAGTCGGGCACTACGAGCAGTACTTC CASAWVAGVGHYEQYF
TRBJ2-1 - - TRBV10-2 TGCGCCAGCCTCACCCCCCGGAGCTCCTACAATGAGCAGTTCTTC CASLTPRSSYNEQFF
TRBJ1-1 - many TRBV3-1 TGTGCCAGCAGCTCACGAGGGGAAACTGAAGCTTTCTTT CASSSRGETEAFF
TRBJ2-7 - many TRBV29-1 TGCAGCGTCCGCAGGACGGTGGAATTGGAGCAGTACTTC CSVRRTVELEQYF
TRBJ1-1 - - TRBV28 TGTGCCAGCAGTTTCGGATCGGTCGCTGAAGCTTTCTTT CASSFGSVAEAFF
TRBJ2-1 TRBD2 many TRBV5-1 TGCGCCAGCAGCCCGACTAGCGGGAGTCGGAATGAGCAGTTCTTC CASSPTSGSRNEQFF
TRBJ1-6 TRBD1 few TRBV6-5 TGTGCCAGCAGTTTCTCCGGACAGGGAGCCTATTCACCCCTCCACTTT CASSFSGQGAYSPLHF
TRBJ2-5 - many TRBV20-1 TGCAGTGCAAGCGGTAGGACCGAGTACCAAGAGACCCAGTACTTC CSASGRTEYQETQYF
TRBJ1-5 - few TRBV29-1 TGCAGCGCTATAACAGGGAATAGCAATCAGCCCCAGCATTTT CSAITGNSNQPQHF
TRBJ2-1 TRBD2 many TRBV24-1 TGTGCCACCAGAAGCGGGAGGGCCAGGTGCAATGAGCAGTTCTTC CATRSGRARCNEQFF
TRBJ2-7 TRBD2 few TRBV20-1 TGCAGTGCTAGATACAAAACTAGCGGGAGGTCTCTGGGAGTCGAGCAGTACTTC CSARYKTSGRSLGVEQYF
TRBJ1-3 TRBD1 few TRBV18 TGTGCCAGCAAAATGGGACAGGAGCACCTGAGGGGAAACACCATATATTTT CASKMGQEHLRGNTIYF
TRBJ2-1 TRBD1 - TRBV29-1 TGCAGAGCGACAGGGCCCTTAAGCTCCTACAATGAGCAGTTCTTC CRATGPLSSYNEQFF
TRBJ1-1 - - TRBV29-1 TGCAGCGTTGCGGTTAGACGTAGCAACACTGAAGCTTTCTTT CSVAVRRSNTEAFF
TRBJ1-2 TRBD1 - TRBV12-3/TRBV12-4 TGTGCCAGCAAACAGGGGGCGGGCTACACCTTC CASKQGAGYTF
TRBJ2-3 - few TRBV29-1 TGCAGCGTTGCTCGGGGCGGCACAGATACGCAGTATTTT CSVARGGTDTQYF
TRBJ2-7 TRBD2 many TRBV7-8 TGTGCCAGCAGAAGAGCGGGAGGGTCCTACGAGCAGTACTTC CASRRAGGSYEQYF
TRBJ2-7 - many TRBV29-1 TGCAGCGTTCGGGACAACTCCTACGAGCAGTACTTC CSVRDNSYEQYF
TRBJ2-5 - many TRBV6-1 TGTGCCAGCAGTTGGTGGACAGATCTACAAGAGACCCAGTACTTC CASSWWTDLQETQYF
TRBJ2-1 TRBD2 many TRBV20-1 TGCAGTGCCCCGACCCTAGCGGGAGGGCAATGGTCCTACAATGAGCAGTTCTTC CSAPTLAGGQWSYNEQFF
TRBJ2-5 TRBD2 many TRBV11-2 TGTGCCAGCAGCTTAGGGGCGGGGGGGGAGACCCAGTACTTC CASSLGAGGETQYF
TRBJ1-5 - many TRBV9 TGTGCCAGCAGCGATTTTGGAGGGGCCAGCCCCCAGCATTTT CASSDFGGASPQHF